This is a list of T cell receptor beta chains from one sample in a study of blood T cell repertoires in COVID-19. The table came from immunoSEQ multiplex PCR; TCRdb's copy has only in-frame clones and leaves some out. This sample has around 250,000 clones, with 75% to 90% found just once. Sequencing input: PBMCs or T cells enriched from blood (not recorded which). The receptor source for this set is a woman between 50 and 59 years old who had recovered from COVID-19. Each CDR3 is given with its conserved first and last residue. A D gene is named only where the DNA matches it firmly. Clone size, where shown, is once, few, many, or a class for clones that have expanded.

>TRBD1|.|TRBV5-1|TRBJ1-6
TGCGCCAGCAGCCCGGGGACAGATTATAATTCACCCCTCCACTTT
CASSPGTDYNSPLHF
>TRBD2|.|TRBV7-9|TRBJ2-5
TGTGCCAGCAGCTCGACTAGCGGGACCTCAGGGCCGTACTTC
CASSSTSGTSGPYF
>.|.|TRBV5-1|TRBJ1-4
TGCGCCAGCAGCTTGGACGGGGTGGGAGAAAAACTGTTTTTT
CASSLDGVGEKLFF
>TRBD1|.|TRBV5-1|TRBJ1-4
TGCGCCAGCAGCTCCACAGGGGGCCGGGGTTCTGAAAAACTGTTTTTT
CASSSTGGRGSEKLFF
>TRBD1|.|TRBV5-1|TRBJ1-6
TGCGCCAGCAGCCGAGAGTCAGGGGGGCCTTCACCCCTCCACTTT
CASSRESGGPSPLHF
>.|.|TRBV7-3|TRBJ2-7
TGTGCCACCCGAAAAGAGGTCTACGAGCAGTACTTC
CATRKEVYEQYF
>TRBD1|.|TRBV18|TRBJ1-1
TGTGCCAGCTCCCCGCAGGGGGCGAACACTGAAGCTTTCTTT
CASSPQGANTEAFF
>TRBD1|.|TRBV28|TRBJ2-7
TGTGCCAGTGTCCGGGACAGAGTCTACGAGCAGTACTTC
CASVRDRVYEQYF
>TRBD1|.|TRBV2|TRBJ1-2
TGTGCCAGCAGGGAGGGGACAGGGAGTATCTATGGCTACACCTTC
CASREGTGSIYGYTF
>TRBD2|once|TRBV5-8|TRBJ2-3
TGTGCCAGCAGCTCGGGACTAGCGACAGATACGCAGTATTTT
CASSSGLATDTQYF
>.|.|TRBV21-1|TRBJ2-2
TGTGCCAGCAGCTCGCAATGGACTAGCGGAACCGTCCCGAACACCGGGGAGCTGTTTTTT
CASSSQWTSGTVPNTGELFF
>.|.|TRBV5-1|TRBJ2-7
TGCGCCAGCAGCTTGTCACTCGTCTCCTACGAGCAGTACTTC
CASSLSLVSYEQYF
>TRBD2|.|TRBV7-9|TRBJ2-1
TGTGCCAGCAGCCCGGGACTAGCGGGGGATGAGCAGTTCTTC
CASSPGLAGDEQFF
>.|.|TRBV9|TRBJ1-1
TGTGCCAGCAGCATCGGACAGATGAACACTGAAGCTTTCTTT
CASSIGQMNTEAFF
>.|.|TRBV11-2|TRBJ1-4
TGTGCCAGCAGCTTATATGGCTTTTCAACTAATGAAAAACTGTTTTTT
CASSLYGFSTNEKLFF
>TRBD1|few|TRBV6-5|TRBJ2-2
TGTGCCAGCAGGGGACAGTTCAACACCGGGGAGCTGTTTTTT
CASRGQFNTGELFF
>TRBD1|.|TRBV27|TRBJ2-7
TGTGCCAGCACTCAGACAGGGGGCCTCTACGAGCAGTACTTC
CASTQTGGLYEQYF
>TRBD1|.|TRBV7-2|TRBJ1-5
TGTGCCAGCAGCTTAGGTACAGGGGGTTTGGGCCAGCCCCAGCATTTT
CASSLGTGGLGQPQHF